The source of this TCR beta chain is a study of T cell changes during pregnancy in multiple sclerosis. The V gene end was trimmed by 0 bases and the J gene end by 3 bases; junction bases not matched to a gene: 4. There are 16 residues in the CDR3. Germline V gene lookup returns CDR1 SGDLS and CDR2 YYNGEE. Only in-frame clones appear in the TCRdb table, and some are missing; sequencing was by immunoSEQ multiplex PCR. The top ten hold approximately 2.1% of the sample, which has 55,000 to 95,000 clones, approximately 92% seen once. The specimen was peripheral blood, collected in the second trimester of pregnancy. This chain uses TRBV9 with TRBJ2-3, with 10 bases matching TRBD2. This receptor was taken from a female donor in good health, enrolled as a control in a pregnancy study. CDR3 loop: CASSVAPSGGTDTQYF. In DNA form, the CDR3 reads TGTGCCAGCAGCGTAGCTCCTAGCGGGGGAACAGATACGCAGTATTTT.